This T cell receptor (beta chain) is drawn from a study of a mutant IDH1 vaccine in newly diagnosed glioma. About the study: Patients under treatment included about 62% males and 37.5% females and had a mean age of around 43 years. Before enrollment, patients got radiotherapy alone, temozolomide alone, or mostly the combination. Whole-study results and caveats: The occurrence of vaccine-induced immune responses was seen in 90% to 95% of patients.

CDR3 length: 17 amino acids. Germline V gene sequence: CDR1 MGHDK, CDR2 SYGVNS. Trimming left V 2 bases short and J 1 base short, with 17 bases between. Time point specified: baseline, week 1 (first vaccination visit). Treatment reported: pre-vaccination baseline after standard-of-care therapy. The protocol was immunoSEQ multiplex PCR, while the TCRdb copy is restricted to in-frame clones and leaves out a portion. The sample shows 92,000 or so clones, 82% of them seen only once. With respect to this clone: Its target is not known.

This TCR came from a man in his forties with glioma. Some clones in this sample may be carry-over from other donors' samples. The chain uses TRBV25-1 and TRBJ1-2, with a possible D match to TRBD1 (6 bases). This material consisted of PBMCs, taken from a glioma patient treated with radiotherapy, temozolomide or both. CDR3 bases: TGTGCCAGCAGTGAAGACCGCCGTGGAGGGGGTAACTATGGCTACACCTTC. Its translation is CASSEDRRGGGNYGYTF.